Below, 20 T cell receptor beta chains from the same sample are listed, as sequenced in a study of glioma-infiltrating T cells (dated by TCRdb to about 2016). Instrument on record: Illumina MiSeq. TCR alpha and beta CDR3 regions were amplified with the iRepertoire nested amplicon-rescue multiplex PCR (arm-PCR) platform from RNA. The public reads were reprocessed in TCRdb via fastp at Q25 and MiXCR, keeping in-frame beta chains. CDR3 protein sequences are deduplicated, and each keeps its most common genes and DNA. The sample contains roughly 350,000 distinct CDR3 sequences, approximately 42% of them found a single time. More than 10% of the sample is in the top ten clones. Material for sequencing was glioma tissue, nonneoplastic brain tissue, or PBMCs (not recorded which). The receptors come from a human donor with low-grade glioma or glioblastoma, undergoing nonglioma brain surgery, or in good health (not recorded which).

The rearrangement links TRBV7-2 to TRBJ1-5, with D uncertain. The CDR3 runs 13 residues. CDR1 and CDR2 (germline): SGHTA, FQGNSA. V lost 5 bases and J lost 15, with 20 bases in between. The CDR3 bases are TGTGCCAGCAGCCTCGGGAGCAATCAGACCCGGCATTTT. Its translation is CASSLGSNQTRHF.

The chain couples TRBV9 to TRBJ2-1; no clear D gene. CDR3 length: 14 residues. V lost 0 bases to trimming and J lost 5 bases, with 9 bases between them. Germline V CDR1 and CDR2: SGDLS, YYNGEE. CDR3 residues: CASSVAGSNNEQFF. In nucleotides, the CDR3 is TGTGCCAGCAGCGTAGCAGGATCGAACAATGAGCAGTTCTTC. Filled out from reference TRBV9 and TRBJ2-1, the complete variable domain reads DSGVTQTPKHLITATGQRVTLRCSPRSGDLSVYWYQQSLDQGLQFLIQYYNGEERAKGNILERFSAQQFPDLHSELNLSSLELGDSALYFCASSVAGSNNEQFFGPGTRLTVL.

This clonotype was observed a handful of times. This chain joins TRBV20-1 and TRBJ2-7, with D maybe TRBD1 (6 bases). Germline CDR1 DFQATT, CDR2 SNEGSKA (reference sequence). V was shortened by 6 bases and J by 9 bases, with 21 bases between the two germline ends. CDR3 length equals 13 residues. The CDR3 reads CSAPGQYPQGQYF. CDR3 in DNA: TGCAGTGCCCCCGGACAGTACCCTCAGGGGCAGTACTTC.

V and J are TRBV15 and TRBJ1-5; D may be TRBD1 (5 bases). Looked up from germline, CDR1 is LNHNV and CDR2 is YYDKDF (reference sequence). V was clipped by 5 bases and J by 2 bases, with 13 bases between them. The CDR3 sequence is 15 residues long. The CDR3 spells CATSSNPGRNQPQHF. The CDR3 nucleotides read TGTGCCACCAGCTCCAACCCAGGGCGCAATCAGCCCCAGCATTTT.

This clonotype came up a few times. V and J are TRBV27 and TRBJ2-1; the match to TRBD2 covers 12 bases. V dropped 5 bases and J dropped 8; count of bases not matched to a gene: 7. Per germline, CDR1 MNHEY and CDR2 SMNVEV (reference sequence). The CDR3 has 15 amino acids. The CDR3 sequence is CASSVRLAGADEQFF. In DNA, the CDR3 is TGTGCCAGCAGTGTCCGACTAGCGGGAGCCGATGAGCAGTTCTTC.

CDR3 loop: CSARGGPAGAVTDTQYF. For the CDR3, the DNA is TGCAGTGCTAGAGGGGGCCCGGCGGGAGCGGTCACAGATACGCAGTATTTT. The V gene is TRBV20-1, the J gene TRBJ2-3; 7 nucleotides match TRBD2. CDR3 length equals 17 residues. Germline V gene lookup returns CDR1 DFQATT and CDR2 SNEGSKA (reference sequence). After removal of 1 base from V and 2 bases from J, the junction contained 12 bases not matched to a gene.

This CDR3 reads CASSEGRGVQPQHF. The CDR3 bases are TGTGCCAGCAGCGAGGGAAGGGGCGTCCAGCCCCAGCATTTT. V and J are TRBV7-2 and TRBJ1-5; D possibly corresponds to TRBD1 (5 bases). There are 14 residues in the CDR3. Germline CDR1 and CDR2: SGHTA and FQGNSA. V was cut by 5 bases and J by 7 bases, with 15 bases left in between.

A word on this clonotype: A clone one base away is much larger, so this may be a read error. This chain connects TRBV20-1 to TRBJ2-7; 9 bases are shared with TRBD2. Per germline, CDR1 DFQATT and CDR2 SNEGSKA (reference sequence). Unmatched junction bases numbered 3, after V lost 3 bases and J lost 3 bases. The CDR3 is made up of 13 amino acids. CDR3 in amino acids: CSASCSGSYEQYF. CDR3 nucleotide sequence: TGCAGTGCTAGTTGTAGCGGGAGCTACGAGCAGTACTTC.

The J gene is TRBJ2-7, the V gene TRBV7-2; D gene uncertain. Trimming stripped 5 bases from V and 3 bases from J, with 14 bases between. Germline assignment: CDR1 SGHTA and CDR2 FQGNSA. The length of the CDR3 is 14 residues. For the CDR3, the DNA is TGTGCCAGCAGCCCCCTAGAAGGGTACTACGAGCAGTACTTC. Translating it yields CASSPLEGYYEQYF.

The J gene is TRBJ1-4, the V gene TRBV5-4; 8 bases fit TRBD1. The length of the CDR3 is 15 residues. Looked up from germline, CDR1 is SGHNT and CDR2 is YYREEE (reference sequence). The trim removed 4 bases at V and 2 bases at J, leaving 4 bases unmatched. CDR3 sequence: CASSRRTGTNEKLFF. CDR3 DNA: TGTGCCAGCAGCCGACGGACAGGGACTAATGAAAAACTGTTTTTT.

Only a few counts were recorded for this clonotype. The V call is TRBV7-9, the J call TRBJ2-1; TRBD2 might be the D (5 bases). Germline CDR1 and CDR2: SEHNR and FQNEAQ (reference sequence). V was cut by 5 bases and J by 9 bases, with 8 bases left in between. This CDR3 comprises 11 residues. CDR3 DNA sequence: TGTGCCAGCAGCGCTGAGGGTGAGCAGTTCTTC. It codes for CASSAEGEQFF.

This clonotype has a count of ten or more. This chain links TRBV6-1 with TRBJ1-1; possible D gene TRBD1, 5 bases. Per the germline V gene, CDR1 is MNHNS and CDR2 is SASEGT. The V end was cut by 5 bases, the J end by 10 bases, with 14 bases between. CDR3 size: 12 residues. This chain's CDR3 is CASSFLTDGAFF. The CDR3 region has the DNA TGTGCCAGCAGTTTCCTGACAGATGGAGCTTTCTTT.

The sample holds a few counts of this clonotype. The chain recombines TRBV7-6 with TRBJ2-3; D is perhaps TRBD1 or TRBD2 (5 bases each). Per the germline V gene, CDR1 is SGHVS and CDR2 is FNYEAQ. Trimming cost V 5 bases and J 2 bases, with 11 bases left between them. The CDR3 loop spans 14 amino acids. The CDR3 is CASSPGPNTDTQYF. CDR3 bases: TGTGCCAGCAGCCCGGGACCGAACACAGATACGCAGTATTTT. The variable domain in full, with the rest retrieved from reference TRBV7-6 and TRBJ2-3, is GAGVSQSPRYKVTKRGQDVALRCDPISGHVSLYWYRQALGQGPEFLTYFNYEAQQDKSGLPNDRFSAERPEGSISTLTIQRTEQRDSAMYRCASSPGPNTDTQYFGPGTRLTVL.

This clonotype was seen many times. The chain employs TRBV20-1 and TRBJ2-3, with unresolved D. Between the trimmed V and J ends, which lost 4 bases and 0 bases, there was a span of 5 bases. This CDR3 spans 12 amino acids. CDR1 DFQATT and CDR2 SNEGSKA come from the germline V gene (reference sequence). The CDR3 nucleotides read TGCAGTGCTAAAGGTAGCACAGATACGCAGTATTTT. Its translation: CSAKGSTDTQYF.

This clonotype was seen at least ten times. Compared with germline, one end of the junction differs, possibly owing to a read error. The gene calls are TRBV25-1 and TRBJ2-7, with 9 bases matching TRBD1. The CDR3 contains 15 residues. Per germline, CDR1 MGHDK and CDR2 SYGVNS. CDR3 protein: CASSAPGQGSSEQYF. The CDR3 nucleotides are TGTGCCAGCAGTGCTCCGGGACAGGGATCCTCCGAGCAGTACTTC.

As for this clonotype: This may arise from a read error, as a much more abundant clone is one base away. The gene calls are TRBV27 and TRBJ1-1; D unresolved. Germline V CDR1 and CDR2: MNHEY, SMNVEV (reference sequence). This CDR3 comprises 13 residues. Trimming took 1 base from V and 8 from J, leaving 11 bases between them. The chain's CDR3 is CASSLYHDGEAFF. The CDR3 bases are TGTGCCAGCAGTTTATATCACGACGGCGAAGCTTTCTTT.

This clonotype came up once. A junction end diverges from the germline sequence, so it may reflect a read error. The chain joins TRBV20-1 to TRBJ1-5; D might be TRBD1 (6 bases). The CDR3 contains 14 residues. Germline assignment: CDR1 DFQATT and CDR2 SNEGSKA (reference sequence). DNA of the CDR3: TGCAGTGCAAAGGCGGGGGCGGTGGGTCAGCCCCAGCAATTT. It is translated as CSAKAGAVGQPQQF.

The chain recombines TRBV28 with TRBJ1-5; a weak D match, TRBD1 (6 bases). Germline loops: CDR1 MDHEN, CDR2 SYDVKM. This CDR3 contains 15 residues. V lost 4 bases and J lost 4, with 14 bases in between. The CDR3 coding sequence is TGTGCCAGCAGTTCAGAGGGGGGTTGGAATCAGCCCCAGCATTTT. It encodes CASSSEGGWNQPQHF.

On this clonotype itself: A much larger clone sits a single nucleotide away, making a read error possible. The chain is built from TRBV20-1 and TRBJ2-7; no firm D call. Per germline, CDR1 DFQATT and CDR2 SNEGSKA (reference sequence). The CDR3 totals 14 residues. V lost 3 bases, J lost 2 bases, and 14 bases lay in between. Written as DNA, the CDR3 is TGCAGTGCTAGGGTTCTAATAGGAACCTACGAGCAGTACTTC. This sequence encodes CSARVLIGTYEQYF.

Worth noting for this clonotype: A read error may be the cause here, since a much bigger clone is one base away. The genes are TRBV20-1 and TRBJ1-5; D is uncertain. CDR1 and CDR2 from the germline V gene are DFQATT and SNEGSKA (reference sequence). The CDR3 consists of 11 residues. Between the trimmed V and J ends, which lost 6 bases and 14 bases, there was a span of 17 bases. The CDR3 region is CSAELNQPKHF. Written as DNA, the CDR3 is TGCAGTGCCGAATTAAATCAACCCAAGCATTTT.